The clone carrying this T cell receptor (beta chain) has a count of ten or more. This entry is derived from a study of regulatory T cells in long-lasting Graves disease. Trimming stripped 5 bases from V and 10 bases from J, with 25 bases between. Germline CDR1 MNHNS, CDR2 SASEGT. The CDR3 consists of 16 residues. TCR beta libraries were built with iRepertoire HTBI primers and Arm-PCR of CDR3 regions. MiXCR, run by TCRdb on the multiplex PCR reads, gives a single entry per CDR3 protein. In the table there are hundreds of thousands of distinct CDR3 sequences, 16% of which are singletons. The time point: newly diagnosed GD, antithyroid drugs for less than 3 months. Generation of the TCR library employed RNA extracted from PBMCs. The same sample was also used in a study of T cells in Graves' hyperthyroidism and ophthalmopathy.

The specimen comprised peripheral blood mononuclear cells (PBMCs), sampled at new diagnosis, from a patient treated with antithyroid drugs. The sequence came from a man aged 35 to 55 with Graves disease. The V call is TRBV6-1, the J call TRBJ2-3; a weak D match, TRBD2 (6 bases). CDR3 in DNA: TGTGCCAGCAGTACCCCAGGGAGGACCGAGGCGCAGGCGCAGTATTTT. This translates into CASSTPGRTEAQAQYF.